Listed below are T cell receptor beta chains from one sample, sequenced in a study of cytomegalovirus exposure and HLA in healthy donors. Using immunoSEQ multiplex PCR, the repertoire was profiled, and TCRdb retains in-frame clones only, with some absent. Among some 170,000 clones listed, 70% to 90% were seen once. The sample taken for sequencing was PBMCs. The receptors originated from a woman in her 30s in good health and CMV-seronegative. The conserved cysteine and the conserved F or W are not part of the CDR3 here. Rows give clone size only sometimes, using once, few, many, or a class for an expanded clone.

>NA|TRBJ2-7|TRBV27
ASSIGTAYEQY
>NA|TRBJ2-5|TRBV27
ASSLSWGSSETQY
>NA|TRBJ2-1|TRBV9
ASSVELAGGVEQF
>NA|TRBJ2-2|TRBV5-6
ASSLRLAGVNTGELF
>NA|TRBJ2-1|TRBV5-1
ASSREGTSGYNEQF
>NA|NA|TRBV2
ASLEGGAYEQY
>NA|TRBJ2-5|TRBV5-6
ASSTLDRVQETQY
>once|TRBJ2-1|TRBV7-3
ASSLNVLAGGNEQF
>NA|TRBJ2-3|TRBV5-1
ASSPGVGVDTQY
>NA|TRBJ1-5|TRBV28
ASRGLNQPQH
>NA|TRBJ2-6|TRBV2
ASKGIRSGANVLT
>NA|TRBJ2-1|TRBV5-1
ASSLDSSVKGNEQF
>NA|TRBJ2-5|TRBV19
ASSIGREQETQY